A single sample gave rise to the 11 T cell receptor beta chains below, sequenced in a study of cytomegalovirus exposure and HLA in healthy donors listed by TCRdb under 2017. To prepare the library, the immunoSEQ multiplex PCR assay was applied. A mixture of 60 forward primers for TCR Vbeta segments and 13 reverse primers for TCR Jbeta segments was used in the multiplex PCR. Drawn from immuneACCESS, this table holds only the in-frame rearrangements with V and J called that TCRdb kept. Clones are partly lost; checked studies trace under half to an unresolved V gene and leave the rest unexplained. The sample table records approximately 170,000 clones; approximately 88% of these occur just once. 1.2% of the sample is taken by the ten largest. Sequencing used PBMCs. These TCRs come from a boy younger than 10 in good health and CMV-seronegative.

The chain links TRBV27 to TRBJ2-1; 11 nucleotides agree with TRBD1. Germline V gives CDR1 MNHEY, CDR2 SMNVEV (reference sequence). The CDR3 is 14 residues long. J gave up 6 bases and V 6 bases, and 4 bases lay outside the gene matches. This chain's CDR3 is CASSPGTGGNEQFF. The CDR3 bases are TGTGCCAGCAGCCCAGGGACAGGGGGCAATGAGCAGTTCTTC.

This chain joins TRBV5-8 and TRBJ1-4; 7 bases agree with TRBD1. Germline V CDR1 and CDR2: SGHTS, YDEGEE. The CDR3 length is 13 residues. After removal of 4 bases from V and 8 bases from J, the junction contained 5 bases not matched to a gene. The CDR3 sequence is CASSRQGREKLFF. CDR3 coding DNA: TGTGCCAGCAGCAGACAGGGTCGCGAAAAACTGTTTTTT.

V is TRBV4-3 and J is TRBJ2-5, with a tentative D call TRBD1 (6 bases). This CDR3 spans 15 amino acids. Trimming shortened V by 1 base and J by 5 bases, and 14 bases separated the two germline ends. Germline V lookup: CDR1 LGHNA, CDR2 YSLEER. The CDR3 protein is CASSQAQQGEETQYF. CDR3 sequence (DNA): TGCGCCAGCAGCCAAGCTCAACAGGGTGAGGAGACCCAGTACTTC.

On this clone itself: Other nucleotide sequences in the sample specify the same CDR3. J is TRBJ2-5 and V is TRBV20-1; no clear D gene. The V end lost 3 bases, the J end lost 5 bases, and 7 bases lay between the germline ends. Per germline, CDR1 DFQATT and CDR2 SNEGSKA (reference sequence). The CDR3 has 11 amino acids. The DNA for the CDR3 is TGCAGTGCTAGGGCGGAGGAGACCCAGTACTTC. Residues: CSARAEETQYF.

The chain recombines TRBV28 with TRBJ2-1, with D possibly matching TRBD1 (6 bases). Per germline, CDR1 MDHEN and CDR2 SYDVKM. The length of the CDR3 is 14 residues. V shed 6 bases and J shed 4 bases, with 13 bases lying between them. CDR3 region: CASSSRGLYNEQFF. The CDR3 coding sequence is TGTGCCAGCAGCTCCAGGGGTTTATACAATGAGCAGTTCTTC.

This clone was detected only once. V usage is TRBV18 and J usage is TRBJ2-7; D remains unclear. Germline V CDR1 and CDR2: KGHSH, LQKENI. V shed 3 bases and J shed 1 base, with 7 bases lying between them. The CDR3 has 13 amino acids. Written as DNA, the CDR3 is TGTGCCAGCTCACCCCAGGATTCCTACGAGCAGTACTTC. Translated: CASSPQDSYEQYF.

The chain uses TRBV30 and TRBJ1-2, with TRBD1 identical over 12 bases. CDR1 is GTSNPN and CDR2 is SVGIG in the germline V gene (reference sequence). J gave up 6 bases and V 3 bases, and 11 bases lay outside the gene matches. There are 16 residues in the CDR3. This CDR3 is CAWRRGDRGHLDGYTF. CDR3 coding DNA: TGTGCCTGGAGACGAGGGGACAGGGGGCATCTTGATGGCTACACCTTC.

On this clone: The conserved closing phenylalanine or tryptophan is absent in this CDR3, likely reflecting a read error. It is unclear where the CDR3 begins or ends on the DNA, so no DNA is shown, and the CDR3 is as TCRdb lists it. The chain links TRBV13 to TRBJ1-2. The CDR3 length is 11 residues, termini included. CDR1 is PRHDT and CDR2 is FYEKMQ in the germline V gene (reference sequence). CDR3: CASSLGYREGL.

The chain uses TRBV4-1 and TRBJ1-5; TRBD1 is a possible D gene (5 bases). Trimming shortened V by 4 bases and J by 4 bases, and 17 bases separated the two germline ends. The CDR3 has 16 residues. Germline CDR1 MGHRA, CDR2 YSYEKL. The CDR3 loop reads CASSRLAGLGNQPQHF. In DNA, the CDR3 is TGCGCCAGCAGCCGTTTGGCAGGGCTTGGAAATCAGCCCCAGCATTTT.

The chain carries TRBV5-4 and TRBJ2-1, with D possibly matching TRBD2 (6 bases). The germline CDR1 and CDR2 sequences are SGHNT and YYREEE (reference sequence). The CDR3 totals 17 residues. V lost 4 bases, J lost 7 bases, and 24 bases lay in between. The CDR3 region has the DNA TGTGCCAGCAGCCCCACTACGGGAGCTAGCTCGGGGAATGAGCAGTTCTTC. This encodes CASSPTTGASSGNEQFF. The full variable domain, completed using reference TRBV5-4 and TRBJ2-1, is ETGVTQSPTHLIKTRGQQVTLRCSSQSGHNTVSWYQQALGQGPQFIFQYYREEENGRGNFPPRFSGLQFPNYSSELNVNALELDDSALYLCASSPTTGASSGNEQFFGPGTRLTVL.

In DNA form, the CDR3 reads TGTGCCAGCACCCCGGGGGGGCTATTAAGTGAGCAGTTCTTC. Translation: CASTPGGLLSEQFF. This chain uses TRBV11-2 with TRBJ2-1; 8 positions agree with TRBD2. The CDR3 loop spans 14 amino acids. The ends lost 7 bases at V and 9 bases at J; junction bases unmatched: 11. CDR1 is SGHAT and CDR2 is FQNNGV in the germline V gene. The complete variable domain, with remaining parts taken from reference TRBV11-2 and TRBJ2-1, reads EAGVAQSPRYKIIEKRQSVAFWCNPISGHATLYWYQQILGQGPKLLIQFQNNGVVDDSQLPKDRFSAERLKGVDSTLKIQPAKLEDSAVYLCASTPGGLLSEQFFGPGTRLTVL.